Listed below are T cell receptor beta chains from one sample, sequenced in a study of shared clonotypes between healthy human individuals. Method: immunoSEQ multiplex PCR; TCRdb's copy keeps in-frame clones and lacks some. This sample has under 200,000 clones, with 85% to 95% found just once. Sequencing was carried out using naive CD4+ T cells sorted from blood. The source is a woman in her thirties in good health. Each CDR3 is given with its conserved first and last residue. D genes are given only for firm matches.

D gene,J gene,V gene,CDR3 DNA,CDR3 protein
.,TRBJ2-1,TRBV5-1,TGCGCCAGCAGTCCGAGCCCTGGCGGTGAGCAGTTCTTC,CASSPSPGGEQFF
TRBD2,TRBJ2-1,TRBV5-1,TGCGCCAGCAGCCTATTAGCGGGAGGGCTCAGCGATGAGCAGTTCTTC,CASSLLAGGLSDEQFF
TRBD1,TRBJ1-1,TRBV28,TGTGCCAGCAGTTTCCTCCACAGGGGGCGAAAGGTAGCTTTCTTT,CASSFLHRGRKVAFF
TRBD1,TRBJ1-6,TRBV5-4,TGTGCCAGCACCATTGTCGGGACAGGGCCTAATTCACCCCTCCACTTT,CASTIVGTGPNSPLHF
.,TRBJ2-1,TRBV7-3,TGTGCCAGCAGCTTAAGGCCTAGCGTTGTGCGAAATGAGCAGTTCTTC,CASSLRPSVVRNEQFF
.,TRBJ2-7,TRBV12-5,TGTGCTAGTGGTTTGGTACGAACTGGACCCTACGAGCAGTACTTC,CASGLVRTGPYEQYF
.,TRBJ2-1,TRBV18,TGTGCCAGCTCACCACTTGTCGGGGGACAGACCTACAATGAGCAGTTCTTC,CASSPLVGGQTYNEQFF
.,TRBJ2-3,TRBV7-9,TGTGCCAGCAGCCGCCGGGGAGCAGCCAGCACAGATACGCAGTATTTT,CASSRRGAASTDTQYF
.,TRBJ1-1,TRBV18,TGTGCCAGCTCACCACCCTCGACAGAGAACACTGAAGCTTTCTTT,CASSPPSTENTEAFF
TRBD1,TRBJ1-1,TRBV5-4,TGTGCCAGCAGCAGACAGGGTCCCGGCACTGAAGCTTTCTTT,CASSRQGPGTEAFF
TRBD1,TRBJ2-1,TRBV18,TGTGCCAGCTCACACCCTGGACAGGGGACTCATGAGCAGTTCTTC,CASSHPGQGTHEQFF
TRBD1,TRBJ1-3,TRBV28,TGTGCCAGCAGAGACAGGGACTCTGGAAACACCATATATTTT,CASRDRDSGNTIYF
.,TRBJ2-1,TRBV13,TGTGCCAGCAGCTTCTTCGGACTGGGGACGGTTACCAATGAGCAGTTCTTC,CASSFFGLGTVTNEQFF
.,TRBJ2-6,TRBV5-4,TGTGCCAGCAGCCCTACGGGGGCACTAAATTCTGGGGCCAACGTCCTGACTTTC,CASSPTGALNSGANVLTF
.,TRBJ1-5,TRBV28,TGTGCCAGCGTGTCCGGGGATCAGCCCCAGCATTTT,CASVSGDQPQHF
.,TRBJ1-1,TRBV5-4,TGTGCCAGCAGCTTAGGGGCGAACACTGAAGCTTTCTTT,CASSLGANTEAFF
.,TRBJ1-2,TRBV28,TGTGCCAGCAGTTTGGCCTTCTATGGCTACACCTTC,CASSLAFYGYTF